The rows below give T cell receptor beta chains drawn from one sample of a study of Graves' ophthalmopathy and Graves' hyperthyroidism. In TCRdb, the multiplex PCR reads were re-called with MiXCR into one record per CDR3 protein. The sample lists 200,000 to 300,000 distinct CDR3 sequences, approximately 42% occurring once. Sequenced input: peripheral blood. The receptors were sampled from an adult man with Graves' ophthalmopathy. The CDR3 runs from the conserved cysteine through the conserved F or W. The D gene is left open where the match is weak. The size entry is marked missing in some rows and otherwise reads once, few, many or a size class.

D gene: .
V gene: TRBV6-5
clone size: few
J gene: TRBJ2-7
CDR3 DNA: TGTGCCAGCCGTCCTACTAGCTCCTACGAGCAGTACTTC
CDR3 protein: CASRPTSSYEQYF

D gene: TRBD2
V gene: TRBV7-3
clone size: .
J gene: TRBJ2-1
CDR3 DNA: TGTGCCAGCAGCTTACGAGGGACTAACAATGAGCAGTTCTTC
CDR3 protein: CASSLRGTNNEQFF

D gene: .
V gene: TRBV2
clone size: many
J gene: TRBJ1-3
CDR3 DNA: TGTGCCAGCAGTGAAATGCGGGGCGCTGGAAACACCATATATTTT
CDR3 protein: CASSEMRGAGNTIYF

D gene: TRBD1
V gene: TRBV10-2
clone size: .
J gene: TRBJ2-7
CDR3 DNA: TGCGCCAGCAGTGAGTACAGGGGCTACGAGCAGTACTTC
CDR3 protein: CASSEYRGYEQYF

D gene: TRBD1
V gene: TRBV3-1
clone size: .
J gene: TRBJ1-5
CDR3 DNA: TGTGCCAGCAGTTCCCCGGGACAGGAGAATCAGCCCCAGCATTTT
CDR3 protein: CASSSPGQENQPQHF

D gene: .
V gene: TRBV20-1
clone size: few
J gene: TRBJ1-1
CDR3 DNA: TGCAGTGCTAGAGAGGAGAACACTGAAGCTTTCTTT
CDR3 protein: CSAREENTEAFF

D gene: .
V gene: TRBV19
clone size: .
J gene: TRBJ1-5
CDR3 DNA: TGTGCCAGTAGTATAGATCTGCAGGGAAGAGATCAGCCCCAGCATTTT
CDR3 protein: CASSIDLQGRDQPQHF

D gene: .
V gene: TRBV29-1
clone size: .
J gene: TRBJ1-2
CDR3 DNA: TGCAGCGTTGAGACCCCGGGGGGGGAGAATGGCTACACCTTC
CDR3 protein: CSVETPGGENGYTF

D gene: .
V gene: TRBV7-9
clone size: .
J gene: TRBJ2-5
CDR3 DNA: TGTGCCAGCAGCCCGCCCCGGTCAGAGACCCAGTACTTC
CDR3 protein: CASSPPRSETQYF

D gene: .
V gene: TRBV20-1
clone size: few
J gene: TRBJ1-1
CDR3 DNA: TGCAGTGCTAGTAGGTGGACTGAAGCTTTCTTT
CDR3 protein: CSASRWTEAFF

D gene: .
V gene: TRBV10-3
clone size: .
J gene: TRBJ1-2
CDR3 DNA: TGTGCCAGCCAGGGTAGGGGGGAGGGATACTATGGCTACACCTTC
CDR3 protein: CASQGRGEGYYGYTF

D gene: .
V gene: TRBV5-4
clone size: few
J gene: TRBJ2-3
CDR3 DNA: TGTGCCAGCAGCTTGGGACAGCGCCTACACACAGATACGCAGTATTTT
CDR3 protein: CASSLGQRLHTDTQYF

D gene: TRBD1
V gene: TRBV6-5
clone size: few
J gene: TRBJ2-7
CDR3 DNA: TGTGCCAGCAGTTCCGGACAGGGAAGAACCTACGAGCAGTACTTC
CDR3 protein: CASSSGQGRTYEQYF

D gene: TRBD1
V gene: TRBV5-1
clone size: .
J gene: TRBJ2-7
CDR3 DNA: TGCGCCAGCAGCTGGGGGACAGGGGGCGCGGCGGATCACGAGCAGTACTTC
CDR3 protein: CASSWGTGGAADHEQYF

D gene: .
V gene: TRBV15
clone size: few
J gene: TRBJ1-1
CDR3 DNA: TGTGCCACCAGCAGAGCCGCGATGAACACTGAAGCTTTCTTT
CDR3 protein: CATSRAAMNTEAFF

D gene: TRBD1
V gene: TRBV7-6
clone size: .
J gene: TRBJ1-1
CDR3 DNA: TGTGCCAGCAGCTTAGTTACAGGGGGCGCCGGTTTTGGCACTGAAGCTTTCTTT
CDR3 protein: CASSLVTGGAGFGTEAFF

D gene: .
V gene: TRBV15
clone size: .
J gene: TRBJ1-2
CDR3 DNA: TGTGCCACCAGCAGAGATCTCGCTCGGGGCTACACCTTC
CDR3 protein: CATSRDLARGYTF

D gene: .
V gene: TRBV29-1
clone size: few
J gene: TRBJ1-3
CDR3 DNA: TGCAGCGTTTGGGTAAACTCTGGAAACACCATATATTTT
CDR3 protein: CSVWVNSGNTIYF

D gene: .
V gene: TRBV6-6
clone size: few
J gene: TRBJ1-1
CDR3 DNA: TGTGCCAGCAGTTACTCGACCCAGGGAACTGAAGCTTTCTTT
CDR3 protein: CASSYSTQGTEAFF

D gene: .
V gene: TRBV9
clone size: .
J gene: TRBJ2-7
CDR3 DNA: TGTGCCAGCAGTTTAGACGACAGGGAGGGCTACGAGCAGTACTTC
CDR3 protein: CASSLDDREGYEQYF

D gene: .
V gene: TRBV7-8
clone size: .
J gene: TRBJ1-4
CDR3 DNA: TGTGCCAGCAGCTTAAACGGGGCGCGGGGGACAAAGACTGATAATGAAAAACTGTTTTTT
CDR3 protein: CASSLNGARGTKTDNEKLFF

D gene: TRBD2
V gene: TRBV20-1
clone size: .
J gene: TRBJ2-7
CDR3 DNA: TGCAGTGCTAGTTCGGGACTAGCTCGTGGGTACGAGCAGTACTTC
CDR3 protein: CSASSGLARGYEQYF

D gene: .
V gene: TRBV6-2/TRBV6-3
clone size: .
J gene: TRBJ1-5
CDR3 DNA: TGTGCCAGCAATCGGGGCCTCAGTCAGCCCCAGCATTTT
CDR3 protein: CASNRGLSQPQHF

D gene: TRBD1
V gene: TRBV7-8
clone size: .
J gene: TRBJ2-7
CDR3 DNA: TGTGCCAGCAGCCAATGGACAGGGGGAAGAAACGAGCAGTACTTC
CDR3 protein: CASSQWTGGRNEQYF

D gene: .
V gene: TRBV19
clone size: .
J gene: TRBJ2-5
CDR3 DNA: TGTGCCAGTAGTATAGATCGAGAGACCCAGTACTTC
CDR3 protein: CASSIDRETQYF

D gene: .
V gene: TRBV15
clone size: .
J gene: TRBJ1-3
CDR3 DNA: TGTGCCACCAGCAGAGATTTTGGAAACACCATATATTTT
CDR3 protein: CATSRDFGNTIYF

D gene: .
V gene: TRBV2
clone size: .
J gene: TRBJ2-7
CDR3 DNA: TGTGCCAGCAGTGAAAGGGGCGAGCAGTACTTC
CDR3 protein: CASSERGEQYF

D gene: TRBD1
V gene: TRBV10-3
clone size: .
J gene: TRBJ2-7
CDR3 DNA: TGTGCCAGCAGCTCCCTCACAGGGGGCAACGAGCAGTACTTC
CDR3 protein: CASSSLTGGNEQYF

D gene: TRBD1
V gene: TRBV11-3
clone size: .
J gene: TRBJ2-1
CDR3 DNA: TGTGCCAGCAGCTGGACAGGGGGTGAGCAGTTCTTC
CDR3 protein: CASSWTGGEQFF

D gene: .
V gene: TRBV19
clone size: .
J gene: TRBJ1-1
CDR3 DNA: TGTGCCAGTAGTATGCGGGGGGGAAAGGACACTGAAGCTTTCTTT
CDR3 protein: CASSMRGGKDTEAFF

D gene: TRBD1
V gene: TRBV29-1
clone size: .
J gene: TRBJ2-7
CDR3 DNA: TGCAGCGTTGGACAGGGGGTACCTTACGAGCAGTACTTC
CDR3 protein: CSVGQGVPYEQYF

D gene: .
V gene: TRBV29-1
clone size: .
J gene: TRBJ1-2
CDR3 DNA: TGCAGCGTTGAAGTGGGGTACTATGGCTACACCTTC
CDR3 protein: CSVEVGYYGYTF

D gene: TRBD2
V gene: TRBV7-9
clone size: .
J gene: TRBJ2-5
CDR3 DNA: TGTGCCAGCAGTCCGAGACTAGCGGGAGGGGGAGAGACCCAGTACTTC
CDR3 protein: CASSPRLAGGGETQYF

D gene: TRBD1
V gene: TRBV10-3
clone size: .
J gene: TRBJ1-6
CDR3 DNA: TGTGCCAGCAGATCGACAGGGGGCAGTTCACCCCTCCACTTT
CDR3 protein: CASRSTGGSSPLHF

D gene: TRBD1
V gene: TRBV7-2
clone size: .
J gene: TRBJ1-6
CDR3 DNA: TGTGCCAGCAGCCCGAGGACGACAGGGACACCCCTCCACTTT
CDR3 protein: CASSPRTTGTPLHF

D gene: .
V gene: TRBV9
clone size: .
J gene: TRBJ1-6
CDR3 DNA: TGTGCCAGCGCGGGGGGGGACATATCTTCACCCCTCCACTTT
CDR3 protein: CASAGGDISSPLHF

D gene: .
V gene: TRBV6-1
clone size: .
J gene: TRBJ2-7
CDR3 DNA: TGTGCCAGCAGTGTGCGGGACCTTTACGAGCAGTACTTC
CDR3 protein: CASSVRDLYEQYF

D gene: .
V gene: TRBV7-9
clone size: .
J gene: TRBJ2-5
CDR3 DNA: TGTGCCAGCAGCTCAATGGGCGGGGACTCAGGGTTCTTC
CDR3 protein: CASSSMGGDSGFF

D gene: .
V gene: TRBV24-1
clone size: .
J gene: TRBJ1-5
CDR3 DNA: TGTGCTAGACCCAGTGGCAGTGCTAGGGATCAGCCCCAGCATTTT
CDR3 protein: CARPSGSARDQPQHF

D gene: TRBD2
V gene: TRBV15
clone size: .
J gene: TRBJ2-7
CDR3 DNA: TGTGCCACCAGCAGACTCCAGGGGACTAGCGGGCCCTCCTACGAGCAGTACTTC
CDR3 protein: CATSRLQGTSGPSYEQYF

D gene: TRBD1
V gene: TRBV19
clone size: few
J gene: TRBJ1-5
CDR3 DNA: TGTGCCAGTATCCGCAACAGGGGGCTAGGGCAGCCCCAGCATTTT
CDR3 protein: CASIRNRGLGQPQHF

D gene: .
V gene: TRBV2
clone size: .
J gene: TRBJ1-4
CDR3 DNA: TGTGCCAGCAGTGAACAGTATGACTATAACGAAAAACTGTTTTTT
CDR3 protein: CASSEQYDYNEKLFF

D gene: TRBD2
V gene: TRBV10-3
clone size: few
J gene: TRBJ2-7
CDR3 DNA: TGTGCCATCAGTAGGACTAGTGGCGAGCAGTACTTC
CDR3 protein: CAISRTSGEQYF

D gene: .
V gene: TRBV6-6
clone size: .
J gene: TRBJ1-5
CDR3 DNA: TGTGCCAGCAGTGAATGGGGGACACTCAATCAGCCCCAGCATTTT
CDR3 protein: CASSEWGTLNQPQHF

D gene: .
V gene: TRBV25-1
clone size: once
J gene: TRBJ2-2
CDR3 DNA: TGTGCCAGCAGGGAACCCGGACAGACCTACACCGGGGAGCTGTTTTTT
CDR3 protein: CASREPGQTYTGELFF

D gene: TRBD1
V gene: TRBV7-9
clone size: .
J gene: TRBJ2-7
CDR3 DNA: TGTGCCAGCGGCGACAGGGGACCCTCCTACGAGCAGTACTTC
CDR3 protein: CASGDRGPSYEQYF

D gene: TRBD1
V gene: TRBV25-1
clone size: .
J gene: TRBJ1-1
CDR3 DNA: TGTGCCAGCAGTCCACAGGGGGCTCTGGGGACTGAAGCTTTCTTT
CDR3 protein: CASSPQGALGTEAFF

D gene: TRBD1
V gene: TRBV18
clone size: .
J gene: TRBJ1-5
CDR3 DNA: TGTGCCAGTACAGGGGAGAATAGCAATCAGCCCCAGCATTTT
CDR3 protein: CASTGENSNQPQHF